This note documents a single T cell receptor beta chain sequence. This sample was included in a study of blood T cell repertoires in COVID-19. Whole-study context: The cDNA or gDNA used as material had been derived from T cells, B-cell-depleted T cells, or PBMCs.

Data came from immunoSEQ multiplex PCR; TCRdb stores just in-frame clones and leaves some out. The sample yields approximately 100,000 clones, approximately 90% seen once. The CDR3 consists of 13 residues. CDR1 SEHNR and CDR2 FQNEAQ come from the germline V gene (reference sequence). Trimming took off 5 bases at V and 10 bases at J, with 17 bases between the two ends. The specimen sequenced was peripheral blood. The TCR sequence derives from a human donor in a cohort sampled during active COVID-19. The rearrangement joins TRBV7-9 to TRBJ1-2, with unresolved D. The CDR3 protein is CASSHDTQLDYTF. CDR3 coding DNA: TGTGCCAGCAGCCACGACACTCAGTTGGACTACACCTTC.